This TCR beta chain emerged from a study of regulatory T cells in long-lasting Graves disease. As to time point: newly diagnosed GD, antithyroid drugs for less than 3 months. Researchers made the TCR library from RNA that was extracted from PBMCs. This clonotype was counted at least ten times. Antigen unknown. Study results and limitations: It was peripheral blood alone, not thyroid tissue, that was studied.

The length of the CDR3 is 14 residues. The germline V and J ends were trimmed by 7 bases and 3 bases, with 15 bases remaining between them. Germline assignment: CDR1 MDHEN and CDR2 SYDVKM. With iRepertoire HTBI primers and Arm-PCR of CDR3 regions, TCR beta libraries were built. TCRdb passed the multiplex PCR reads through MiXCR, listing each CDR3 protein once. The repertoire has 500,000 or so distinct CDR3 sequences, 15% to 20% of them found once; the top ten carry 12%. These records were also assigned to another study, of T cells in Graves' hyperthyroidism and ophthalmopathy.

The sequences come from peripheral blood mononuclear cells (PBMCs), collected at new diagnosis, from a patient treated with antithyroid drugs. This receptor was obtained from a man in his forties or fifties with Graves disease. The chain employs TRBV28 and TRBJ1-2, with D hard to call. The CDR3 nucleotides are TGTGCCAGCACCATCGGGGTAAACCACTATGGCTACACCTTC. The encoded protein is CASTIGVNHYGYTF.